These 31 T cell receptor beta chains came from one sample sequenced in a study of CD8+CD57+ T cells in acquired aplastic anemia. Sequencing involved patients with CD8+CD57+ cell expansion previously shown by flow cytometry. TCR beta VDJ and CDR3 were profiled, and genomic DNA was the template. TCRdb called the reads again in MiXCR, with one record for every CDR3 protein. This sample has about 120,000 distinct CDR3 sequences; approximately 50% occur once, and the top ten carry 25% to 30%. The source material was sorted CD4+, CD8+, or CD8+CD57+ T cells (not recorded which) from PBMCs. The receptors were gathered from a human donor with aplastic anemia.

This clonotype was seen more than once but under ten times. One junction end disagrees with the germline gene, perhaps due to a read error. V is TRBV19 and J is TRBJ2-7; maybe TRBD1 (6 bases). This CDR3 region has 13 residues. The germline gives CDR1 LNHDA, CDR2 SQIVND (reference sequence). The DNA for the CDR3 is TGTGCCAGTACCTCACAGGGCTCCCACGAGCAGTACTTC. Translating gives CASTSQGSHEQYF.

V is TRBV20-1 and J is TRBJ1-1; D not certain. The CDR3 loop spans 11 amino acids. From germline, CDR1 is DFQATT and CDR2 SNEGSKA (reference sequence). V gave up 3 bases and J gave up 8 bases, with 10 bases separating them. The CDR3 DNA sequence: TGCAGTGCTAGCGCGGCCCGGGAAGCTTTCTTT. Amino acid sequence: CSASAAREAFF.

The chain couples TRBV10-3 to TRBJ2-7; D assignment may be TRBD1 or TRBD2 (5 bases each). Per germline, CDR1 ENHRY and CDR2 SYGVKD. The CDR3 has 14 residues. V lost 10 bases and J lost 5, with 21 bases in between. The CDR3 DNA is TGTGCCAGCAACGGGGTGGGGCCCCGGAACGAGCAGTACTTC. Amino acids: CASNGVGPRNEQYF.

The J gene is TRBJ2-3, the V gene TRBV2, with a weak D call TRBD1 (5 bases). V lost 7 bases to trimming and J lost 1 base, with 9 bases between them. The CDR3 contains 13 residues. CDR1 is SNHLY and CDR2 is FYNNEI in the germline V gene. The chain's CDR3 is CASNRGRTDTQYF. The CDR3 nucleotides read TGTGCCAGCAATAGGGGTCGCACAGATACGCAGTATTTT.

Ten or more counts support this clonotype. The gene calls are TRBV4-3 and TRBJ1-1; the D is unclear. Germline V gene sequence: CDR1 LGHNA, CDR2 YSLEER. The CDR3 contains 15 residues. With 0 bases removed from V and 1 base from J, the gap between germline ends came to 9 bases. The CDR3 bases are TGCGCCAGCAGCCAAGATGAGGGCGCGAACACTGAAGCTTTCTTT. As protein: CASSQDEGANTEAFF.

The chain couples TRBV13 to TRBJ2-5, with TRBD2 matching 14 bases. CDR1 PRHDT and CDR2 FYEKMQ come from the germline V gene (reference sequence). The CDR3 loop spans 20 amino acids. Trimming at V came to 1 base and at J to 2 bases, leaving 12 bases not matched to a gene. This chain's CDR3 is CASSLVPRGTSGSRQETQYF. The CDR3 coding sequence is TGTGCCAGCAGCTTAGTTCCGAGGGGGACTAGCGGGAGTAGGCAAGAGACCCAGTACTTC.

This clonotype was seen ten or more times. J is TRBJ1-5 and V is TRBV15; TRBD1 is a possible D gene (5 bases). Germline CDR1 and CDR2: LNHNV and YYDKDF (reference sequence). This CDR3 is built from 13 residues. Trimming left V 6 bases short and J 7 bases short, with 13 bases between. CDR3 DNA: TGTGCCACCAGTATGGGGGTCCCCCAGCCCCAGCATTTT. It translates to CATSMGVPQPQHF.

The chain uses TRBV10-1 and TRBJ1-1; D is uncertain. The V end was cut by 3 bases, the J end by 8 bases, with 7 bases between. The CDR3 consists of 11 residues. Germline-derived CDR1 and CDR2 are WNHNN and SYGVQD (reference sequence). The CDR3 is CASSDSGEAFF. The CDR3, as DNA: TGCGCCAGCAGTGATTCGGGGGAAGCTTTCTTT.

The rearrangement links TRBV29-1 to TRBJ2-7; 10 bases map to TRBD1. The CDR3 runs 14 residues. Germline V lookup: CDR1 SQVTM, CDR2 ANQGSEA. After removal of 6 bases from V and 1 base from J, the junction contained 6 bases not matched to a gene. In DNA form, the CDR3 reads TGCAGCGTGCGACAGGGGGCGCGGTCCTACGAGCAGTACTTC. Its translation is CSVRQGARSYEQYF.

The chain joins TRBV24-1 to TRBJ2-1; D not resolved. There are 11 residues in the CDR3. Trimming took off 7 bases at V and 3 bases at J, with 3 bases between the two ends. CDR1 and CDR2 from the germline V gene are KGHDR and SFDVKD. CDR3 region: CATRDYNEQFF. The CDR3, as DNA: TGTGCCACCAGGGACTACAATGAGCAGTTCTTC.

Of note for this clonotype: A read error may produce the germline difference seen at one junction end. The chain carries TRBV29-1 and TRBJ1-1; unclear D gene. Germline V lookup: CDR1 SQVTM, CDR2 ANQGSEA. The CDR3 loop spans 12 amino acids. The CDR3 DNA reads TGCAGCGTCGCCCAAGTGAACACTGAAGTTTTCTTT. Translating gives CSVAQVNTEVFF.

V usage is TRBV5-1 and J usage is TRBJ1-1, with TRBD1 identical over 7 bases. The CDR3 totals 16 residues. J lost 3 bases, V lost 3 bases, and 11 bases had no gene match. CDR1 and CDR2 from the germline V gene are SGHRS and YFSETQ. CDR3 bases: TGCGCCAGCAGCTCGTGGGCAGGGGGGGATTACACTGAAGCTTTCTTT. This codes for CASSSWAGGDYTEAFF.

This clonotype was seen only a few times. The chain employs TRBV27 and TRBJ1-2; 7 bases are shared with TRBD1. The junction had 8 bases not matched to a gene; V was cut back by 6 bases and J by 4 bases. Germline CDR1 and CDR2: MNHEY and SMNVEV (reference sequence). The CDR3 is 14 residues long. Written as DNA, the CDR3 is TGTGCCAGCAGCCTTTCCGGGACAGCCTATGGCTACACCTTC. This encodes CASSLSGTAYGYTF.

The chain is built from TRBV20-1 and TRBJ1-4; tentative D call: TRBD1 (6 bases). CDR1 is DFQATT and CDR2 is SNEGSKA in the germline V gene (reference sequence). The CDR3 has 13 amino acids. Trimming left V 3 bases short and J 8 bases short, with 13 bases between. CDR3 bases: TGCAGTGCTAGCAGGGGTCAGTCCGAAAAACTGTTTTTT. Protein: CSASRGQSEKLFF.

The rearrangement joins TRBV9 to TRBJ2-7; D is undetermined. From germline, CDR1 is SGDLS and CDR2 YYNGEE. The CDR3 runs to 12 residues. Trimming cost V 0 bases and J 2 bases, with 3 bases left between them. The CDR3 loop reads CASSVGTYEQYF. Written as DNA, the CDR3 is TGTGCCAGCAGCGTAGGTACCTACGAGCAGTACTTC.

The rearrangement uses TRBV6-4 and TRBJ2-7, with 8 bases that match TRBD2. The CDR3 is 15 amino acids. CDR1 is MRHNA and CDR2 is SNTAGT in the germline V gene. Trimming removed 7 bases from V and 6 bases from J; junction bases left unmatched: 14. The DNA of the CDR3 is TGTGCCAGCATCGGGAGCGGGAGTCCTCACCGCGAGCAGTACTTC. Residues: CASIGSGSPHREQYF.

CDR3: CASSPRGVSTDTQYF. The DNA of the CDR3 is TGTGCCAGCAGCCCCCGAGGGGTTAGCACAGATACGCAGTATTTT. V is TRBV11-1 and J is TRBJ2-3; possibly TRBD1 or TRBD2 for D (5 bases each). Germline loops: CDR1 SGHAT, CDR2 FQDESV (reference sequence). The CDR3 length is 15 residues. V shed 5 bases and J shed 0 bases, with 12 bases lying between them.

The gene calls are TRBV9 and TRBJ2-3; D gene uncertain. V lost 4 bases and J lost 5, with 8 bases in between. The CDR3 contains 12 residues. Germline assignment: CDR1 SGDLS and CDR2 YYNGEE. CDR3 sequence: CASSYRLDTQYF. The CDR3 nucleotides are TGTGCCAGCAGCTACAGATTAGATACGCAGTATTTT.

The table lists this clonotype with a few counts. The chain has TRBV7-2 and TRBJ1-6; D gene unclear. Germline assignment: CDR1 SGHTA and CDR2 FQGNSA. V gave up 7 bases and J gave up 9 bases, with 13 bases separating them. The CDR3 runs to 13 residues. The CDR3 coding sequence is TGTGCCAGCAAATGGAAATTACGTTCACCCCTCCACTTT. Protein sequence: CASKWKLRSPLHF.

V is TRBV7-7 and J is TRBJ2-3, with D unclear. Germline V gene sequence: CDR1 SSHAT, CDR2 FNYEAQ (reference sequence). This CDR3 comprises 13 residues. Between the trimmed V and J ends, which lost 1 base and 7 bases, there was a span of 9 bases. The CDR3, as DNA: TGTGCCAGCAGCTTAGGCCCAGAGTATACGCAGTATTTT. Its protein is CASSLGPEYTQYF.

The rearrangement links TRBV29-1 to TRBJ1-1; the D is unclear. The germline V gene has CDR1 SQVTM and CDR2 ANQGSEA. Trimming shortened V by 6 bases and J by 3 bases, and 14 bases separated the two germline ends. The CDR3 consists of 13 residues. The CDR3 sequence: CSVVTFKDTEAFF. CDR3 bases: TGCAGCGTCGTTACTTTCAAGGACACTGAAGCTTTCTTT.

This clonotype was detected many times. CDR3 protein: CASSDRWDGDEKLFF. Written as DNA, the CDR3 is TGTGCCAGCAGTGATAGATGGGACGGGGATGAAAAACTGTTTTTT. The chain uses TRBV2 and TRBJ1-4; weak D call: TRBD1 (5 bases). With 3 bases removed from V and 6 bases from J, the gap between germline ends came to 14 bases. Germline values: CDR1 SNHLY, CDR2 FYNNEI. The CDR3 loop spans 15 amino acids.

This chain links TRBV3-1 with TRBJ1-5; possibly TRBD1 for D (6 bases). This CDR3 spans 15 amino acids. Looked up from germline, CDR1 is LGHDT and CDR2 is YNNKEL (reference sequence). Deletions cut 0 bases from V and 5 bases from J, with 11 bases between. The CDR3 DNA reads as TGTGCCAGCAGCCAAGATGGGGGACAAGATCAGCCCCAGCATTTT. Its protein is CASSQDGGQDQPQHF. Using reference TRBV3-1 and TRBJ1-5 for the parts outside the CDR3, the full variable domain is DTAVSQTPKYLVTQMGNDKSIKCEQNLGHDTMYWYKQDSKKFLKIMFSYNNKELIINETVPNRFSPKSPDKAHLNLHINSLELGDSAVYFCASSQDGGQDQPQHFGDGTRLSIL.

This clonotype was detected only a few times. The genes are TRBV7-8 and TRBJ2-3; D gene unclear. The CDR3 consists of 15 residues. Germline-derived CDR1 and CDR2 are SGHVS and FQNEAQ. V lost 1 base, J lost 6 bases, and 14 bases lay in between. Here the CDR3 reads CASSLVLINPDTQYF. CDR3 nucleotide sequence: TGTGCCAGCAGCTTAGTACTGATAAATCCGGATACGCAGTATTTT.

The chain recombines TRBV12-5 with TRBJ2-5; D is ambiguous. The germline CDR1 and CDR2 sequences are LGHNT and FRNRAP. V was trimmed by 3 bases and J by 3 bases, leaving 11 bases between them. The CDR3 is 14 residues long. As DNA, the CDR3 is TGTGCTAGTGGTTTCAACCGCATGAAAGAGACCCAGTACTTC. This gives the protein CASGFNRMKETQYF. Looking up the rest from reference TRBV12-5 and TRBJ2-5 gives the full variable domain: DARVTQTPRHKVTEMGQEVTMRCQPILGHNTVFWYRQTMMQGLELLAYFRNRAPLDDSGMPKDRFSAEMPDATLATLKIQPSEPRDSAVYFCASGFNRMKETQYFGPGTRLLVL.

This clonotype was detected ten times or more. As DNA, the CDR3 is TGTGCCAGCAGCCCGGGACTAGCGGGAGTGTCCGAGCAGTACTTC. Translated, it gives CASSPGLAGVSEQYF. The chain joins TRBV14 to TRBJ2-7; 14 positions agree with TRBD2. Trimming at V came to 4 bases and at J to 6 bases, leaving 5 bases not matched to a gene. CDR3 length: 15 amino acids. Germline loops: CDR1 SGHDN, CDR2 FVKESK.

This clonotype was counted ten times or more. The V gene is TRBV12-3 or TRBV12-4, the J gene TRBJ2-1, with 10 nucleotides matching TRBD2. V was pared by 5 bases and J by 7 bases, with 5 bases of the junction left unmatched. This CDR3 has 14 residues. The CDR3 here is CASSEGTSVNEQFF. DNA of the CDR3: TGTGCCAGCAGTGAAGGGACTAGCGTTAATGAGCAGTTCTTC.

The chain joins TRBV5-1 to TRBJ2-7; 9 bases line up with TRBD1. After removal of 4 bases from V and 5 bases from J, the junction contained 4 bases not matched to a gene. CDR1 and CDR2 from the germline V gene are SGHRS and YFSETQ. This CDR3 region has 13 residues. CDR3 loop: CASSRGQGDEQYF. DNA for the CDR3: TGCGCCAGCAGCAGGGGACAGGGTGACGAGCAGTACTTC. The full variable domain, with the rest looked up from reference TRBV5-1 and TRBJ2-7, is KAGVTQTPRYLIKTRGQQVTLSCSPISGHRSVSWYQQTPGQGLQFLFEYFSETQRNKGNFPGRFSGRQFSNSRSEMNVSTLELGDSALYLCASSRGQGDEQYFGPGTRLTVT.

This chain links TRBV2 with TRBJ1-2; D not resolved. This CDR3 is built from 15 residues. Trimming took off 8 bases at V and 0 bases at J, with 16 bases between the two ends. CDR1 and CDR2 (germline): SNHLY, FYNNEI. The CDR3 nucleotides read TGTGCCAGCGTAGACTTTGTCGGGGCTAACTATGGCTACACCTTC. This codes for CASVDFVGANYGYTF.

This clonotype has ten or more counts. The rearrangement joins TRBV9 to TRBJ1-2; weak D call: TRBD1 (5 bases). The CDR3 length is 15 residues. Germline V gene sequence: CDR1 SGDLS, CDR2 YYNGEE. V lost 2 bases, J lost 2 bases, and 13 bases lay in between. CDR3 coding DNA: TGTGCCAGCAGCGTCTCTTCGACAGCGAACTATGGCTACACCTTC. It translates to CASSVSSTANYGYTF.

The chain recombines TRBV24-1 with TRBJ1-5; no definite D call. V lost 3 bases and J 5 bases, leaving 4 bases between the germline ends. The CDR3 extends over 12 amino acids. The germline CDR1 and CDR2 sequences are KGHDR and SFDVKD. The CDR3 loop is CATSDRDQPQHF. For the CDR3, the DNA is TGTGCCACCAGTGATCGGGATCAGCCCCAGCATTTT.